Given below is one TCR beta chain in context. These data come from a study of blood T cell repertoires in COVID-19. Study at large: Some COVID-19 samples were acute and others convalescent; all came from the United States, Italy and Spain. Nucleic acid was either cDNA or gDNA, and it came from T cells, B-cell-depleted T cells, or PBMCs.

The V gene's germline CDR1 is SGHVT and CDR2 SQSDAQ. The length of the CDR3 is 15 residues. J lost 7 bases, V lost 5 bases, and 10 bases had no gene match. TCRdb keeps only in-frame clones here, not all; method: immunoSEQ multiplex PCR. The repertoire holds 130,000 or so clones, approximately 77% seen once, with around 18% in the top ten. The sample was peripheral blood. V usage is TRBV7-4 and J usage is TRBJ2-1, with 8 bases lining up with TRBD2. This receptor was taken from a man aged 80 or over with acute or convalescent COVID-19. The CDR3 DNA reads as TGTGCCAGCAGCCCTGATAGCGGGGTCGTTAATGAGCAGTTCTTC. It encodes CASSPDSGVVNEQFF.